The T cell receptor beta chain under discussion was sequenced for a study of T cells in narcolepsy. The study, taken as a whole, reports: Some memory CD4+ repertoires had no autoreactive clone sequences. Blood of same and different patients, but not healthy controls, reportedly held recurring autoreactive clonotypes.

Profiling relied on immunoSEQ multiplex PCR, and the TCRdb table lists in-frame clones only, not all of them. The table records about 41,000 clones, about 87% of them present only once. Germline CDR1 and CDR2: SGDLS and YYNGEE. The length of the CDR3 is 14 residues. V lost 1 base and J 6 bases, leaving 14 bases between the germline ends. Comment on this clone: Its antigen is as yet unknown.

This receptor was identified in a human donor with narcolepsy. V is TRBV9 and J is TRBJ2-7; D not resolved. The sample comprised CD45RA- memory CD4+ T cells from PBMCs. The CDR3 region has the DNA TGTGCCAGCAGCGTACGGTGGAGAGGTACCGAGCAGTACTTC. Amino acids: CASSVRWRGTEQYF.